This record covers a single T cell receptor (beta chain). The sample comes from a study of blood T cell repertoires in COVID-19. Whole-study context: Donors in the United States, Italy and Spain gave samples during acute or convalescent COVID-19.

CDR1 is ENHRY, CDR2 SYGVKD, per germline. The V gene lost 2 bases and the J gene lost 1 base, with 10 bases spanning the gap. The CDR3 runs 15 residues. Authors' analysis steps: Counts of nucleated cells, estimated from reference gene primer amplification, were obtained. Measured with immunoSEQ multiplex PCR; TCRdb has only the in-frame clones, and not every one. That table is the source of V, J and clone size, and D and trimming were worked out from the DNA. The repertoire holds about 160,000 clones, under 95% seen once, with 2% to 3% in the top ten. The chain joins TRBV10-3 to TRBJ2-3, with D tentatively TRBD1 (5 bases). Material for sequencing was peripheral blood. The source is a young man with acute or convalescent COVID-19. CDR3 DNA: TGTGCCATCAGTGAGGGGCAGACAGGCACAGATACGCAGTATTTT. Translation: CAISEGQTGTDTQYF.